The present T cell receptor beta chain was sequenced within a study of blood T cells in healthy people across ages. V was cut by 8 bases and J by 0 bases, with 8 bases left in between. CDR3 size: 13 residues. Germline loops: CDR1 SGHTA, CDR2 FQGNSA. In this sample, this clonotype turned up a few times. Its antigen is not identified. A second PCR of about 7 to 12 cycles used a sample-barcoded 5' primer and a J-beta primer mix. TCRdb re-called the 5' RACE reads with MiXCR, one entry per CDR3 protein. The sample records some 930,000 distinct CDR3 sequences, roughly 28% being singletons. Study-level points and caveats: Higher diversity, along with more naive CD4+ cells, distinguished long-lived donors from aged donors.

Another study also made use of these data, one on T cells of mothers and their children.

The sequence derives from a woman aged 40-49 years in good health. Material for sequencing was blood. V gene TRBV7-2 combines with J gene TRBJ1-5; a possible D gene is TRBD1 (5 bases). The chain's CDR3 is CASSTDSNQPQHF. The CDR3 DNA reads as TGTGCCAGCTCGACAGATAGCAATCAGCCCCAGCATTTT.